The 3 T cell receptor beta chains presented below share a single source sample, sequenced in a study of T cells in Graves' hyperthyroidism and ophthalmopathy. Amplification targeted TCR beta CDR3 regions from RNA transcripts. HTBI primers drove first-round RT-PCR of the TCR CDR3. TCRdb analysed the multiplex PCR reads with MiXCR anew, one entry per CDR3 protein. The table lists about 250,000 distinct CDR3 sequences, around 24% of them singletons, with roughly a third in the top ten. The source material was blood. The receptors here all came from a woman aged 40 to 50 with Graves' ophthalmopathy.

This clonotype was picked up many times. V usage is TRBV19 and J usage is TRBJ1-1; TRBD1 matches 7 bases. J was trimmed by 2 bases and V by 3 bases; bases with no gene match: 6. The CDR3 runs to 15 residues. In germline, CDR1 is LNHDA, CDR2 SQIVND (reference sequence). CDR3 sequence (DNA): TGTGCCAGTAGTATTGGGGGACAGACCAACACTGAAGCTTTCTTT. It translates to CASSIGGQTNTEAFF.

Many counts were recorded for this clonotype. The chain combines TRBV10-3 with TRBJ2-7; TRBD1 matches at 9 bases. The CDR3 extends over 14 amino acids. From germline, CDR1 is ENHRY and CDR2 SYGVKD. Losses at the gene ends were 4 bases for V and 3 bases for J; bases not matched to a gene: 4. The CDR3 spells CAISGTGEGYEQYF. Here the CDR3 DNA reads TGTGCCATCAGTGGGACAGGGGAAGGCTACGAGCAGTACTTC.

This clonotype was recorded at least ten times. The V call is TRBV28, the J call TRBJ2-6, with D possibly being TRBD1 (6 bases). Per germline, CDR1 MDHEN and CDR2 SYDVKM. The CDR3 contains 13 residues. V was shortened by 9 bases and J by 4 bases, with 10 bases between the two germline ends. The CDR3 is CASQGLGANVLTF. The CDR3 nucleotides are TGTGCCAGTCAGGGGTTAGGGGCCAACGTCCTGACTTTC.